This T cell receptor (beta chain) emerged from a study of blood T cell repertoires in COVID-19. Across the whole study: The samples span acute and convalescent COVID-19 from the United States, Italy and Spain. Sources were T cells, B-cell-depleted T cells, or PBMCs; the material itself was cDNA or gDNA.

Original analysis: By means of reference gene primer amplification, nucleated cell counts were estimated. Sequencing used immunoSEQ multiplex PCR; TCRdb keeps in-frame clones, though not all of them. That table supplies the V and J calls and clone size; D and trimming were determined from the DNA. The profile shows 250,000 to 300,000 clones, roughly 79% of them singletons. Germline V gene sequence: CDR1 SGHTS, CDR2 YDEGEE. Trimming removed 1 base at V and 6 bases at J, with 14 bases between. The CDR3 has 15 amino acids. The TCR originated in a woman aged 60-70 years with active or convalescent COVID-19. Sequencing used peripheral blood. The chain uses TRBV5-8 and TRBJ2-1, with a possible D match to TRBD1 (6 bases). CDR3: CASSLTGRPSNEQFF. DNA for the CDR3: TGTGCCAGCAGCTTGACAGGGCGGCCGTCCAATGAGCAGTTCTTC.